The present entry profiles one T cell receptor (beta chain) with its context. The antigen is unknown. The data belong to a study of T cells in Graves' hyperthyroidism and ophthalmopathy. Broader study findings: Researchers found most expanded thyroid clonotypes above 0.001 in blood as well.

Diagnosing involved the use of clinical symptoms, serum thyroxine and TRAb, thyroid ultrasound and orbital computed tomography. TCR beta CDR3 sequences were amplified from RNA transcripts. With the HTBI primer set, the TCR CDR3 went through a first round of RT-PCR. TCRdb independently ran MiXCR on the multiplex PCR reads; one entry per CDR3 protein. This sample has 730,000 or so distinct CDR3 sequences; roughly 20% occur once, and the top ten carry around 15%. V was shortened by 0 bases and J by 2 bases, with 17 bases between the two germline ends. The germline V gene encodes CDR1 LGHDT and CDR2 YNNKEL (reference sequence). The CDR3 contains 18 residues.

The material sequenced was blood. This chain joins TRBV3-1 and TRBJ1-3; D call uncertain. The receptor was derived from a woman aged 45 to 65 with Graves' hyperthyroidism that later progressed to Graves' ophthalmopathy. The CDR3 DNA reads as TGTGCCAGCAGCCAAGATCTTAGGGCAGACTACCCTGGAAACACCATATATTTT. Translating it yields CASSQDLRADYPGNTIYF.